This is a list of T cell receptor beta chains from one sample in a study of T cells in tumors after PD-1 blockade. Clones were sequenced by immunoSEQ multiplex PCR, and TCRdb holds only the in-frame ones, with some missing. The table shows about 34,000 clones, with 73% occurring only once. Specimen: PBMCs, collected after anti-PD-1 treatment. The source of these receptors is a human donor with basal cell carcinoma. CDR3s include the opening cysteine and the closing phenylalanine or tryptophan. D genes are given only for firm matches. Clone size is given for some rows only: seen once, a few or many times, or a class if the clone is expanded.

V gene,D gene,clone size,J gene,CDR3 DNA,CDR3 protein
TRBV6-5,-,few,TRBJ2-1,TGTGCCAGCAGAGGGGACAACCTGGAGCAGTTCTTC,CASRGDNLEQFF
TRBV27,TRBD2,-,TRBJ2-7,TGTGCCAGCAGTTATAAGCGGGGCAATTCCTACGAGCAGTACTTC,CASSYKRGNSYEQYF
TRBV7-3,TRBD1,once,TRBJ2-2,TGTGCCAGCAGCCAACAGGGGGAAAAACCCACCGGGGAGCTGTTTTTT,CASSQQGEKPTGELFF
TRBV6-5,TRBD1,-,TRBJ2-7,TGTGCCAGCAGTTTACCGGGACAGGGGGCGTCGGAGCAGTACTTC,CASSLPGQGASEQYF
TRBV7-2,-,few,TRBJ1-2,TGTGCCAGCAGCCCAGTATATCAAAACTATGGCTACACCTTC,CASSPVYQNYGYTF
TRBV12-3/TRBV12-4,-,once,TRBJ1-6,TGTGCCAGCAGTTTATCTGGTTCACCCCTCCACTTT,CASSLSGSPLHF
TRBV3-1/TRBV3-2,-,-,TRBJ1-2,TGTGCCAGCAGCCTAGCGGGTGCCTATGGCTACACCTTC,CASSLAGAYGYTF
TRBV7-2,-,once,TRBJ2-3,TGTGCCAGCAGCTTAGATACCCCCATCCCGAGCACAGATACGCAGTATTTT,CASSLDTPIPSTDTQYF
TRBV4-1,-,-,TRBJ2-3,TGCGCCAGCAGCCAAGAGAGCAACGCGGGGCCCCGTGATACGCAGTATTTT,CASSQESNAGPRDTQYF
TRBV28,-,-,TRBJ1-1,TGTGCCAGCCGGACCAACATGAACACTGAAGCTTTCTTT,CASRTNMNTEAFF
TRBV19,-,-,TRBJ2-7,TGTGCCAGTAGTATGGCAGCGCTGGGTTCCTACGAGCAGTACTTC,CASSMAALGSYEQYF
TRBV28,TRBD1,-,TRBJ1-5,TGTGCCAGCAGTATAATGCAGGGGGTGGGCAATCAGCCCCAGCATTTT,CASSIMQGVGNQPQHF
TRBV7-2,TRBD2,-,TRBJ2-3,TGTGCCAGTTCGGGGGGACTCTACACAGATACGCAGTATTTT,CASSGGLYTDTQYF
TRBV9,-,-,TRBJ2-5,TGTGCCAGCAGCGGAGCGGGCCAAGAGACCCAGTACTTC,CASSGAGQETQYF
TRBV7-8,-,-,TRBJ2-7,TGTGCCAGCAGCTTAGCCGGGGCGGGGTACGAGCAGTACTTC,CASSLAGAGYEQYF
TRBV19,TRBD1,-,TRBJ1-1,TGTGCCAGTAGTTCTACAGGGGGCTCCAACACTGAAGCTTTCTTT,CASSSTGGSNTEAFF
TRBV27,-,-,TRBJ2-3,TGTGCCAGCAGTCGGGGGGGGGACAGGGCTGTAGATACGCAGTATTTT,CASSRGGDRAVDTQYF
TRBV28,TRBD2,few,TRBJ2-1,TGTGCCAGCAGTTTATTAGCGGCAGGCGGGAGTACCAGGGTTGGGCAGTTCTTC,CASSLLAAGGSTRVGQFF
TRBV4-1,-,medium-sized,TRBJ2-1,TGCGCCAGCAGCCAAGGAACGGGGGAGCAGTTCTTC,CASSQGTGEQFF
TRBV3-1/TRBV3-2,-,-,TRBJ2-7,TGTGCCAGCAGCCCCGGGGGCAGAACCCTCTACGAGCAGTACTTC,CASSPGGRTLYEQYF
TRBV19,TRBD1,-,TRBJ2-2,TGTGCCAGTAGTATGGGACAGGGTGCCACCGGGGAGCTGTTTTTT,CASSMGQGATGELFF
TRBV19,TRBD1,few,TRBJ2-7,TGTGCCAGTAGTCCTACAGGGGTATACGAGCAGTACTTC,CASSPTGVYEQYF
TRBV19,TRBD2,-,TRBJ2-4,TGTGCCAGTAGTATAGGAAGGGTAGCGGGGGGCCTAGCCAAAAACATTCAGTACTTC,CASSIGRVAGGLAKNIQYF
TRBV28,TRBD1,-,TRBJ1-1,TGTGCCAGCAGTTTCCCACAGGGGGGAAGGGATGAAGCTTTCTTT,CASSFPQGGRDEAFF
TRBV30,-,few,TRBJ1-5,TGTGCCTGGACAGACAATAGCAATCAGCCCCAGCATTTT,CAWTDNSNQPQHF
TRBV12-5,-,-,TRBJ2-2,TGTGCTAGTACGCCGCGGGGCGCCGACACCGGGGAGCTGTTTTTT,CASTPRGADTGELFF
TRBV18,TRBD2,-,TRBJ2-1,TGTGCCAGCTCACCACCGGATCTAGCGGGAGGGAGCTCCTACAATGAGCAGTTCTTC,CASSPPDLAGGSSYNEQFF
TRBV5-1,-,-,TRBJ2-1,TGCGCCAGCAGCTTGGGGGGCCCCTACAATGAGCAGTTCTTC,CASSLGGPYNEQFF
TRBV4-2,TRBD2,-,TRBJ2-3,TGTGCCAGCAGTCGGAATCTAGCGGGAGGCACAGATACGCAGTATTTT,CASSRNLAGGTDTQYF
TRBV9,TRBD1,once,TRBJ2-1,TGTGCCAGCAGCGTAAAGGGGGCTGGAAACAATGAGCAGTTCTTC,CASSVKGAGNNEQFF
TRBV11-3,TRBD1,-,TRBJ1-2,TGTGCCAGCAGCCCAGGACAGGGACGTGGCTACACCTTC,CASSPGQGRGYTF
TRBV10-3,TRBD1,-,TRBJ2-1,TGTGCCATCAAAGTGGACAGGGGAGGGGATGAGCAGTTCTTC,CAIKVDRGGDEQFF
TRBV5-1,-,-,TRBJ2-3,TGCGCCAGCAGCTTGGGAGGGAGCACAGATACGCAGTATTTT,CASSLGGSTDTQYF
TRBV9,TRBD1,once,TRBJ2-3,TGTGCCAGCAGCGGGGGGACAGGGAGCACAGATACGCAGTATTTT,CASSGGTGSTDTQYF
TRBV19,-,-,TRBJ1-3,TGTGCCAGCCGCCAGGCCTCTGGAAACACCATATATTTT,CASRQASGNTIYF
TRBV3-1/TRBV3-2,TRBD1,-,TRBJ1-5,TGTGCCAGCAGCCTCGAAGGACAGGGTAGCAATCAGCCCCAGCATTTT,CASSLEGQGSNQPQHF
TRBV3-1/TRBV3-2,-,-,TRBJ2-1,TGTGCCAGCAGCCAAGAGGGACAGCGGGGCTCCTACAATGAGCAGTTCTTC,CASSQEGQRGSYNEQFF
TRBV4-3,-,-,TRBJ2-4,TGCGCCAGCAGCCAAACGCCTTCAGGGGCGGGAAACATTCAGTACTTC,CASSQTPSGAGNIQYF
TRBV19,-,once,TRBJ2-5,TGTGCCAGTAGTCGCGGCCCCCAAGAGACCCAGTACTTC,CASSRGPQETQYF
TRBV9,-,-,TRBJ1-6,TGTGCCAGCAGTGCCGGGACGGCCAATTCACCCCTCCACTTT,CASSAGTANSPLHF
TRBV7-9,-,-,TRBJ1-4,TGTGCCAGCAGCTTGACATCCCTTAATGAAAAACTGTTTTTT,CASSLTSLNEKLFF
TRBV5-1,-,-,TRBJ2-3,TGCGCCAGCAGCTTGGACGGATCCAGCCGCACAGATACGCAGTATTTT,CASSLDGSSRTDTQYF
TRBV6-5,-,-,TRBJ1-1,TGTGCCAGCAGTCCAGGTGGACACCGGAACACTGAAGCTTTCTTT,CASSPGGHRNTEAFF
TRBV9,TRBD2,-,TRBJ2-5,TGTGCCAGCAGCCCGACTAGCGGTCAAGAGACCCAGTACTTC,CASSPTSGQETQYF
TRBV7-8,TRBD1,-,TRBJ1-1,TGTGCCAGCAGGCTCCAGGGGGGAGGGACTGAAGCTTTCTTT,CASRLQGGGTEAFF
TRBV7-9,TRBD1,-,TRBJ2-1,TGTGCCAGCAGCTTAGGACAGGGGGCCCATGAGCAGTTCTTC,CASSLGQGAHEQFF
TRBV9,TRBD1,-,TRBJ2-7,TGTGCCAGCAGCACTTACCCCGGACAGGGGGCAACCGAGCAGTACTTC,CASSTYPGQGATEQYF
TRBV7-9,-,few,TRBJ1-6,TGTGCCAGCAGCTTAGGACAGGATAATTCACCCCTCCACTTT,CASSLGQDNSPLHF
TRBV7-2,TRBD2,-,TRBJ2-1,TGTGCCAGCAGCCCATTCGGGGGGGCTTACAATGAGCAGTTCTTC,CASSPFGGAYNEQFF